These T cell receptor beta chains were read from a single sample in a study of human T cells and chemical hapten exposure. TCRdb independently ran MiXCR on the RACE reads; one entry per CDR3 protein. The sample includes around 71,000 distinct CDR3 sequences, 7.5% to 10% of them seen just once. This material consisted of whole blood, taken in connection with sensitization to the hapten diphenylcyclopropenone (DPC). The receptor set was obtained from a woman between 35 and 50 years old with alopecia areata. Some clones in this sample may be carry-over from other donors' samples. Both conserved end residues are part of each CDR3. The D gene is left open where the match is weak. Only part of the rows carry a size: once, few, many, or a class if the clone is expanded.

.	TRBV24-1	TRBJ1-5	few	17	CATSDARRGPGNQPQHF	TGTGCCACCAGTGACGCCCGGCGGGGCCCGGGCAATCAGCCCCAGCATTTT
.	TRBV7-6	TRBJ2-2	many	15	CASSLAYQAAGELFF	TGTGCCAGCAGCTTAGCGTACCAGGCGGCCGGGGAGCTGTTTTTT
.	TRBV24-1	TRBJ2-1	many	13	CATSDLGVAQQFF	TGTGCCACCAGTGATTTAGGGGTAGCCCAGCAGTTCTTC
.	TRBV29-1	TRBJ2-7	many	14	CSVQRANNSYEQYF	TGCAGCGTGCAGCGGGCCAACAACTCCTACGAGCAGTACTTC
TRBD1	TRBV30	TRBJ2-4	many	12	CAWGDRGNIQYF	TGTGCCTGGGGGGACAGGGGAAACATTCAGTACTTC
.	TRBV7-2	TRBJ2-5	many	15	CASSLALQRQETQYF	TGTGCCAGCAGCTTAGCGTTACAGCGCCAAGAGACCCAGTACTTC
.	TRBV4-3	TRBJ2-7	few	16	CASSQDFDNKLYEQYF	TGCGCCAGCAGCCAAGATTTCGACAATAAGTTGTACGAGCAGTACTTC
TRBD1	TRBV2	TRBJ1-5	few	16	CASSEMGQGLNQPQHF	TGTGCCAGCAGTGAGATGGGACAGGGACTAAATCAGCCCCAGCATTTT
.	TRBV25-1	TRBJ1-5	many	16	CASSESGAGSGQPQHF	TGTGCCAGCAGTGAATCCGGCGCAGGGTCGGGTCAGCCCCAGCATTTT
TRBD1	TRBV12-3/TRBV12-4	TRBJ1-5	many	13	CASRMTGEQPQHF	TGTGCCAGCAGGATGACAGGGGAACAGCCCCAGCATTTT
TRBD1	TRBV23-1	TRBJ2-1	.	16	CASSQSDRGRYNEQFF	TGCGCCAGCAGTCAATCGGACAGGGGTCGGTACAATGAGCAGTTCTTC
.	TRBV29-1	TRBJ2-5	few	13	CSVRGAGQETQYF	TGCAGCGTTCGGGGGGCCGGGCAGGAGACCCAGTACTTC
TRBD1	TRBV6-1	TRBJ2-3	many	16	CASTRTGQQQGDTQYF	TGTGCCAGCACCCGAACGGGACAGCAGCAAGGGGATACGCAGTATTTT
TRBD1	TRBV6-2/TRBV6-3	TRBJ1-1	few	16	CASSSRDRGPHTEAFF	TGTGCCAGCAGTTCCCGGGACAGGGGGCCCCACACTGAAGCTTTCTTT
.	TRBV29-1	TRBJ2-7	many	14	CSVAGRGGTYEQYF	TGCAGCGTTGCTGGCAGGGGAGGGACCTACGAGCAGTACTTC
.	TRBV3-1	TRBJ2-7	.	12	CASSQGMAEQYF	TGTGCCAGCAGCCAAGGAATGGCCGAGCAGTACTTC
TRBD2	TRBV7-2	TRBJ2-1	.	15	CVSRASGVIGNEQFF	TGTGTCAGCCGAGCTAGCGGGGTGATTGGGAATGAGCAGTTCTTC
TRBD1	TRBV12-3/TRBV12-4	TRBJ1-6	few	13	CASGGQANSPLHF	TGTGCCAGCGGGGGACAGGCTAATTCACCCCTCCACTTT
TRBD2	TRBV11-2	TRBJ2-5	many	14	CASSFSGVQETQYF	TGTGCCAGCAGCTTCAGCGGGGTCCAAGAGACCCAGTACTTC
.	TRBV7-6	TRBJ1-1	.	14	CASSSRESATEAFF	TGTGCCAGCAGCTCCAGGGAAAGTGCCACTGAAGCTTTCTTT
TRBD1	TRBV19	TRBJ2-5	many	14	CASSHRQGKVTQYF	TGTGCCAGTAGCCATCGACAGGGAAAGGTGACCCAGTACTTC
.	TRBV11-2	TRBJ1-2	once	14	CASSLESSTYGYTF	TGTGCCAGCAGCTTAGAAAGTTCTACCTATGGCTACACCTTC
TRBD2	TRBV6-6	TRBJ2-1	few	16	CASSRVSGADYNEQFF	TGTGCCAGCAGTAGAGTGAGCGGGGCGGACTACAATGAGCAGTTCTTC
TRBD2	TRBV18	TRBJ2-7	.	14	CASSAAGGYYEQYF	TGTGCCAGCTCCGCTGCGGGGGGCTACTACGAGCAGTACTTC
.	TRBV29-1	TRBJ2-7	few	12	CSVEDNTREQYF	TGCAGCGTTGAAGATAACACTCGGGAGCAGTACTTC
.	TRBV12-3/TRBV12-4	TRBJ2-3	few	11	CASSFLNTQYF	TGTGCCAGCAGTTTCCTAAACACGCAGTATTTT
TRBD2	TRBV11-2	TRBJ2-3	.	17	CVSSPRSSGGKADTQYF	TGTGTCAGCAGCCCCAGAAGTAGCGGGGGGAAGGCAGATACGCAGTATTTT
.	TRBV7-2	TRBJ1-1	many	14	CASSPDSMNTEAFF	TGTGCCAGCAGCCCGGACAGTATGAACACTGAAGCTTTCTTT
.	TRBV6-6	TRBJ1-4	.	16	CASSYVQGTANEKLFF	TGTGCCAGCAGTTACGTGCAGGGGACGGCTAATGAAAAACTGTTTTTT
.	TRBV5-6	TRBJ1-2	many	13	CASSTRHNYGYTF	TGTGCCAGCAGCACTAGACACAACTATGGCTACACCTTC
.	TRBV11-2	TRBJ2-5	many	16	CASSSGQIAFQETQYF	TGTGCCAGCAGCTCTGGACAGATTGCCTTCCAAGAGACCCAGTACTTC
.	TRBV5-4	TRBJ2-6	many	15	CASSLRLTGANVLTF	TGTGCCAGCAGCTTACGCTTAACTGGGGCCAACGTCCTGACTTTC
.	TRBV11-2	TRBJ1-6	many	16	CASSLTDGVTGSPLHF	TGTGCCAGCAGCCTCACCGACGGAGTAACGGGTTCACCCCTCCACTTT
TRBD1	TRBV7-6	TRBJ2-7	many	16	CASSSQPDRGGYEQYF	TGTGCCAGCAGCTCTCAACCCGACAGGGGAGGATACGAGCAGTACTTC
.	TRBV21-1	TRBJ2-7	.	15	CASSLTGTGIYEQYF	TGTGCCAGCAGCCTGACCGGGACAGGGATCTACGAGCAGTACTTC
.	TRBV6-2/TRBV6-3	TRBJ1-3	few	12	CASSYALPTIYF	TGTGCCAGCAGTTACGCTCTACCCACCATATATTTT
TRBD2	TRBV12-3/TRBV12-4	TRBJ2-1	few	16	CASSLRSSGPYNEQFF	TGTGCCAGCAGTTTACGGTCTAGCGGGCCCTACAATGAGCAGTTCTTC
.	TRBV5-4	TRBJ1-1	few	13	CASSFPGGFEAFF	TGTGCCAGCAGCTTTCCGGGAGGTTTTGAAGCTTTCTTT
TRBD1	TRBV3-1	TRBJ1-1	many	13	CASSWTGNTEAFF	TGTGCCAGCAGCTGGACAGGGAACACTGAAGCTTTCTTT
.	TRBV6-1	TRBJ2-7	few	12	CASSPLREEQYF	TGTGCCAGCAGCCCCCTAAGGGAGGAGCAGTACTTC
TRBD1	TRBV11-2	TRBJ2-1	many	13	CASSTDRGSEQFF	TGTGCCAGCAGCACAGACAGGGGGTCTGAGCAGTTCTTC
TRBD1	TRBV19	TRBJ2-1	.	14	CASSAWDSYNEQFF	TGTGCCAGTAGTGCCTGGGACAGCTACAATGAGCAGTTCTTC
TRBD1	TRBV4-2	TRBJ2-7	.	14	CASSPGTEDYEQYF	TGTGCCAGCAGCCCCGGGACAGAAGACTACGAGCAGTACTTC
.	TRBV7-2	TRBJ1-6	.	15	CASSSLTVYNSPLHF	TGTGCCAGCAGCTCATTGACAGTCTATAATTCACCCCTCCACTTT
TRBD1	TRBV7-6	TRBJ2-7	many	18	CASSLGKYGRDRSYEQYF	TGTGCCAGCAGCTTAGGAAAGTACGGCCGGGACAGGAGCTACGAGCAGTACTTC
.	TRBV2	TRBJ2-1	many	16	CASSPTRLSSYNEQFF	TGTGCCAGCAGCCCGACTAGACTAAGCTCCTACAATGAGCAGTTCTTC
TRBD2	TRBV9	TRBJ2-3	many	16	CASSFGGGASGDTQYF	TGTGCCAGCAGCTTCGGCGGGGGGGCCAGTGGAGATACGCAGTATTTT
.	TRBV9	TRBJ2-5	many	14	CASSVEWGAETQYF	TGTGCCAGCAGCGTAGAATGGGGAGCGGAGACCCAGTACTTC
.	TRBV5-1	TRBJ1-4	many	14	CASSHRDPNEKLFF	TGCGCCAGCAGCCACAGGGACCCTAATGAAAAACTGTTTTTT